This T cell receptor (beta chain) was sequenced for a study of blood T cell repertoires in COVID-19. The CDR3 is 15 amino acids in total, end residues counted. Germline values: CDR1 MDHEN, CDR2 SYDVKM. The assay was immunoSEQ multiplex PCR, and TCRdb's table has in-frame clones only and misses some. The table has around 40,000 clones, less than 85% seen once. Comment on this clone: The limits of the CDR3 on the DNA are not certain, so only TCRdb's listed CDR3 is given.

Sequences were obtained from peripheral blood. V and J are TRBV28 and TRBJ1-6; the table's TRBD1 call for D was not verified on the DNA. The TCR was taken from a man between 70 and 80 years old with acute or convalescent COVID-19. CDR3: CASSSSTGKGSPLHF.